The 20 T cell receptor beta chains presented below share a single source sample, sequenced in a study of T-cell memory formation after mild COVID-19. TCRdb redid the calling of the 5' RACE reads with MiXCR, one entry per CDR3 protein. Found here are around 340,000 distinct CDR3 sequences, around 14% of them singletons; the top ten hold around 21%. The sample was PBMCs or a T cell subset sorted from them (not recorded which). The receptors come from a man between 18 and 35 years old who had mild COVID-19 (a few samples of this study predate the infection). Cell type and time point are not known.

This clonotype has a count of ten or more. The chain employs TRBV5-1 and TRBJ1-4; TRBD1 is a possible D gene (5 bases). The V gene's germline CDR1 is SGHRS and CDR2 YFSETQ. This CDR3 comprises 13 residues. Trimming shortened V by 2 bases and J by 6 bases, and 8 bases separated the two germline ends. CDR3 sequence: CASSFGTDEKLFF. For the CDR3, the DNA is TGCGCCAGCAGCTTCGGGACCGATGAAAAACTGTTTTTT.

The chain has TRBV19 and TRBJ2-1; 8 bases are shared with TRBD2. The V gene's germline CDR1 is LNHDA and CDR2 SQIVND (reference sequence). The length of the CDR3 is 13 residues. The J segment lost 10 bases and the V segment lost 3 bases, leaving 5 bases of the junction unmatched. CDR3 protein: CASSIPRGGEQFF. The CDR3 DNA reads TGTGCCAGTAGTATCCCTCGGGGGGGAGAGCAGTTCTTC. Complete variable domain (other parts from reference TRBV19 and TRBJ2-1): DGGITQSPKYLFRKEGQNVTLSCEQNLNHDAMYWYRQDPGQGLRLIYYSQIVNDFQKGDIAEGYSVSREKKESFPLTVTSAQKNPTAFYLCASSIPRGGEQFFGPGTRLTVL.

The chain combines TRBV4-3 with TRBJ2-3; D uncertain. The V end lost 5 bases, the J end lost 2 bases, and 11 bases lay between the germline ends. The CDR3 is 14 residues long. Germline V gene sequence: CDR1 LGHNA, CDR2 YSLEER. The CDR3 sequence is CASSSLENTDTQYF. CDR3 sequence (DNA): TGCGCCAGCAGCTCCCTAGAAAACACAGATACGCAGTATTTT.

This clonotype was seen once. The junction shows a germline mismatch at one end, possibly a read error. V is TRBV15 and J is TRBJ2-5, with D tentatively TRBD1 or TRBD2 (6 bases each). Germline V CDR1 and CDR2: LNHNV, YYDKDF (reference sequence). This CDR3 region has 13 residues. CDR3 protein: CATSRDFGRGGNF. In DNA form, the CDR3 reads TGTGCCACCAGCAGAGATTTCGGCAGGGGAGGCAACTTC.

This clonotype was counted a few times. V usage is TRBV2 and J usage is TRBJ1-5; TRBD1 might be the D (5 bases). Between the trimmed V and J ends, which lost 7 bases and 1 base, there was a span of 8 bases. CDR1 is SNHLY and CDR2 is FYNNEI in the germline V gene. The CDR3 is made up of 13 amino acids. CDR3 region: CASIRDSNQPQHF. CDR3 DNA: TGTGCCAGCATTCGGGACAGCAATCAGCCCCAGCATTTT. Complete variable domain (other parts from reference TRBV2 and TRBJ1-5): EPEVTQTPSHQVTQMGQEVILRCVPISNHLYFYWYRQILGQKVEFLVSFYNNEISEKSEIFDDQFSVERPDGSNFTLKIRSTKLEDSAMYFCASIRDSNQPQHFGDGTRLSIL.

A few counts support this clonotype. The chain is built from TRBV7-2 and TRBJ1-6; 11 positions agree with TRBD1. Germline V lookup: CDR1 SGHTA, CDR2 FQGNSA. V shed 5 bases, J shed 7 bases, and the junction held 7 bases outside the gene matches. This CDR3 is 16 amino acids long. The CDR3 region is CASSVWGTGGNSPLHF. The CDR3 coding sequence is TGTGCCAGCAGCGTATGGGGGACAGGGGGAAATTCACCCCTCCACTTT.

The gene calls are TRBV14 and TRBJ2-1, with D perhaps assigned TRBD1 or TRBD2 (6 bases each). V lost 4 bases to trimming and J lost 4 bases, with 17 bases between them. Per germline, CDR1 SGHDN and CDR2 FVKESK. The CDR3 is made up of 16 amino acids. The CDR3 region is CASSPQWGAAYNEQFF. The CDR3 region has the DNA TGTGCCAGCAGCCCCCAATGGGGGGCAGCTTACAATGAGCAGTTCTTC.

The chain joins TRBV6-5 to TRBJ1-4, with unresolved D. The CDR3 runs to 14 residues. The germline V gene encodes CDR1 MNHEY and CDR2 SVGAGI. The ends were cut back, 3 bases at V and 3 bases at J, with 8 bases in the middle. The chain's CDR3 is CASSYNRPNEKLFF. Written as DNA, the CDR3 is TGTGCCAGCAGTTATAACCGACCTAATGAAAAACTGTTTTTT.

V is TRBV5-6 and J is TRBJ2-5; a weak D match, TRBD2 (5 bases). The V gene lost 1 base and the J gene lost 3 bases, with 19 bases spanning the gap. CDR1 and CDR2 from the germline V gene are SGHDT and YYEEEE. The CDR3 runs 17 residues. CDR3 coding DNA: TGTGCCAGCAGCTTGTACGGCGGGTTCGCGGATGAAGAGACCCAGTACTTC. It codes for CASSLYGGFADEETQYF.

This clonotype occurred many times. The V and J genes are TRBV4-3 and TRBJ2-2; TRBD1 might be the D (5 bases). Germline CDR1 LGHNA, CDR2 YSLEER. This CDR3 spans 14 amino acids. Between the trimmed V and J ends, which lost 3 bases and 3 bases, there was a span of 8 bases. In DNA form, the CDR3 reads TGCGCCAGCAGCCACGACAGAGACACCGGGGAGCTGTTTTTT. It translates to CASSHDRDTGELFF.

This rearrangement joins TRBV4-1 to TRBJ2-3; 9 bases line up with TRBD2. CDR1 and CDR2 (germline): MGHRA, YSYEKL. The CDR3 is 16 residues long. V lost 1 base to trimming and J lost 0 bases; unmatched junction nucleotides: 2. CDR3 DNA sequence: TGCGCCAGCAGCCAAGTCGGACTAGCGAGCACAGATACGCAGTATTTT. As protein: CASSQVGLASTDTQYF.

The chain links TRBV4-1 to TRBJ1-1; D call uncertain. Germline loops: CDR1 MGHRA, CDR2 YSYEKL. CDR3 size: 16 residues. The V end lost 7 bases, the J end lost 1 base, and 19 bases lay between the germline ends. This chain's CDR3 is CASNPVPSPGNTEAFF. The CDR3 coding sequence is TGCGCCAGCAACCCCGTCCCCTCGCCGGGGAACACTGAAGCTTTCTTT.

This clonotype was picked up a small number of times. The CDR3 sequence is CASSLAVFDSPYGYTF. CDR3 nucleotides: TGTGCCAGCAGCTTAGCGGTATTTGACAGCCCCTATGGCTACACCTTC. The rearrangement links TRBV7-2 to TRBJ1-2, with D perhaps TRBD1 (5 bases). The CDR3 totals 16 residues. The germline V gene encodes CDR1 SGHTA and CDR2 FQGNSA. Trimming stripped 0 bases from V and 4 bases from J, with 15 bases between.

This clonotype showed up just once. The chain's CDR3 is CASSGLGEDTQYF. Written as DNA, the CDR3 is TGTGCCAGCAGCGGACTAGGGGAGGATACGCAGTATTTT. The rearrangement uses TRBV9 and TRBJ2-3; D might be TRBD2 (6 bases). CDR1 is SGDLS, CDR2 YYNGEE, per germline. CDR3 length: 13 residues. Trimming pared 3 bases from V and 6 bases from J, leaving 11 bases between.

V gene TRBV5-1 combines with J gene TRBJ1-2; 10 nucleotides align to TRBD1. CDR3 size: 12 residues. Germline CDR1 is SGHRS and CDR2 is YFSETQ. V lost 4 bases to trimming and J lost 12 bases; unmatched junction nucleotides: 6. The chain's CDR3 is CASSADRGFDTF. The CDR3 bases are TGCGCCAGCAGCGCGGACAGGGGGTTTGACACCTTC.

The CDR3 nucleotides are TGTGCCAGCAGCTCTCCTCTGGGGCGGGGGGCCGTGGAGACCCAGTACTTC. Translated, it gives CASSSPLGRGAVETQYF. The rearrangement uses TRBV7-2 and TRBJ2-5; 8 bases line up with TRBD2. Germline lookup yields CDR1 SGHTA and CDR2 FQGNSA. J lost 5 bases, V lost 4 bases, and 15 bases had no gene match. CDR3 length equals 17 residues.

This clonotype came up many times. This sequence joins TRBV4-1 and TRBJ2-3, with 11 bases fitting TRBD1. In germline, CDR1 is MGHRA, CDR2 YSYEKL. Losses at the gene ends were 0 bases for V and 1 base for J; bases not matched to a gene: 9. The CDR3 spans 19 residues. This chain's CDR3 is CASSQEPGQGVIGTDTQYF. DNA of the CDR3: TGCGCCAGCAGCCAAGAGCCGGGACAGGGGGTTATTGGCACAGATACGCAGTATTTT.

This clonotype has only a few counts. This sequence joins TRBV12-3 or TRBV12-4 and TRBJ2-5; 7 positions match TRBD2. V lost 5 bases and J lost 1; bases outside the gene matches: 7. This CDR3 spans 15 amino acids. This CDR3 is CASSPAGSFQETQYF. The CDR3 DNA reads TGTGCCAGCAGTCCAGCGGGGAGCTTCCAAGAGACCCAGTACTTC.

The CDR3 DNA is TGCGCCAGCAGCCAAGACTCTAGACGAGAGACCCAGTACTTC. It codes for CASSQDSRRETQYF. V is TRBV4-3 and J is TRBJ2-5, with D hard to call. The CDR3 totals 14 residues. CDR1 and CDR2 (germline): LGHNA, YSLEER. The V end lost 0 bases, the J end lost 4 bases, and 9 bases lay between the germline ends.

This clonotype appeared a few times. The V call is TRBV6-5, the J call TRBJ1-3, with 9 bases lining up with TRBD1. The ends lost 3 bases at V and 6 bases at J; junction bases unmatched: 9. Germline-derived CDR1 and CDR2 are MNHEY and SVGAGI. CDR3 length: 16 residues. CDR3 sequence (DNA): TGTGCCAGCAGTTATTCGGGGACAGGGAGGGTAAACACCATATATTTT. Encoded protein: CASSYSGTGRVNTIYF.